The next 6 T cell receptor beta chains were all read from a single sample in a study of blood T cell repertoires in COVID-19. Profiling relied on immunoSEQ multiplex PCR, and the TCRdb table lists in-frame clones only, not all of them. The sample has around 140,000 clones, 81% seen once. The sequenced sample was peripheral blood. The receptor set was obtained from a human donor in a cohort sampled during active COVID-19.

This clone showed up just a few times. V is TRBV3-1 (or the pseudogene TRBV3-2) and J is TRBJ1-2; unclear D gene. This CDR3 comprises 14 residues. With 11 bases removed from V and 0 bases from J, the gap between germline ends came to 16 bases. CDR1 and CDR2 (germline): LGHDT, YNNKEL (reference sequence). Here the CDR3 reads CAVWTWRSNYGYTF. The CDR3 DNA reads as TGTGCCGTATGGACGTGGAGGTCTAACTATGGCTACACCTTC.

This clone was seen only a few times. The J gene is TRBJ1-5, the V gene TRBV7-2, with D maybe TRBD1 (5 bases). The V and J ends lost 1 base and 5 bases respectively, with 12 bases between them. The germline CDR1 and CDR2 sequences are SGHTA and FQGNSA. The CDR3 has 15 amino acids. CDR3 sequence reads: CASSLGQGRYQPQHF. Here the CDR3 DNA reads TGTGCCAGCAGCTTAGGGCAGGGCAGGTATCAGCCCCAGCATTTT.

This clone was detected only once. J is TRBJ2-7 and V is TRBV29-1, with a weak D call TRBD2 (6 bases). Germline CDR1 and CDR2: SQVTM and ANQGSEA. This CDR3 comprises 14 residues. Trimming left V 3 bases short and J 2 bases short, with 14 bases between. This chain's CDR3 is CSVEVGTGAYEQYF. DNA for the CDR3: TGCAGCGTTGAGGTGGGGACGGGAGCCTACGAGCAGTACTTC.

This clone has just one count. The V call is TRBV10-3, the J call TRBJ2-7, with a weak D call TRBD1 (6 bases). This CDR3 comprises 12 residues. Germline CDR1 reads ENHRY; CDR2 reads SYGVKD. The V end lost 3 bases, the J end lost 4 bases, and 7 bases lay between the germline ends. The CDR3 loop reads CAISDRGYEQYF. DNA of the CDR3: TGTGCCATCAGTGACAGGGGATACGAGCAGTACTTC.

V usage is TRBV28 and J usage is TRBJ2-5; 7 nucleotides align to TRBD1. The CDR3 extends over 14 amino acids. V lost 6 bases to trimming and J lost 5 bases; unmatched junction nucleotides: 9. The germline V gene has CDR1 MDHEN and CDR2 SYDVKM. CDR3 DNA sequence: TGTGCCAGCAGGCCCCAGGGGGTCGGGGAGACCCAGTACTTC. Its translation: CASRPQGVGETQYF. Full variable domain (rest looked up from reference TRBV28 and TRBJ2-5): DVKVTQSSRYLVKRTGEKVFLECVQDMDHENMFWYRQDPGLGLRLIYFSYDVKMKEKGDIPEGYSVSREKKERFSLILESASTNQTSMYLCASRPQGVGETQYFGPGTRLLVL.

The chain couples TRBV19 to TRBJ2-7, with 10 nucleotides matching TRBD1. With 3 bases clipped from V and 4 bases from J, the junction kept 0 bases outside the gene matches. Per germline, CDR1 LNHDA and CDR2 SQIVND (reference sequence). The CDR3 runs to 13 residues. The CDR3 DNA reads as TGTGCCAGTAGTATGGGACAGGGGTACGAGCAGTACTTC. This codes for CASSMGQGYEQYF.